Below are 21 T cell receptor beta chains sequenced from a single sample in a study of vaccination and CD4 T cells after COVID-19 (dated by TCRdb to the early 2020s). These receptors lack a known antigen. The library came from PCR. These reads were obtained on an Illumina iSeq 100. At the Johns Hopkins FTIC core, DNA from the cultured CD4+ T cells underwent TCR sequencing with the Oncomine TCR Beta short-read assay. TCRdb passed the public sequencing reads through fastp at Q25 and MiXCR, retaining productive beta sequences. For every CDR3 protein sequence, its rows merge into one entry that carries the most common genes and DNA. The sample table records some 13,000 distinct CDR3 sequences; about 47% of these occur just once. Roughly 10% of the sample is held by the ten biggest clonotypes. Sample treatment or condition, as interpreted from the label and publication: approximately 9-day PBMC culture with coronavirus spike peptide pools or control peptides (ViraFEST assay).

The sample taken for sequencing was CD4+ T cells from blood, cultured in vitro. These receptors originate from a human donor who had recovered from COVID-19.

The V call is TRBV5-1, the J call TRBJ1-1; D gene unclear. The CDR3 is made up of 16 amino acids. Germline lookup yields CDR1 SGHRS and CDR2 YFSETQ. V was cut by 3 bases and J by 5 bases, with 20 bases left in between. For the CDR3, the DNA is TGCGCCAGCAGCTGGATGTTGATAGGTTATGATACTGAAGCTTTCTTT. Its protein is CASSWMLIGYDTEAFF.

This clonotype was found a few times. CDR3 nucleotide sequence: TGCAGTGCTAGGGTGGGCAGGGCGGCGGTTCAGCCCCAGCATTTT. Translation gives CSARVGRAAVQPQHF. The rearrangement joins TRBV20-1 to TRBJ1-5, with a weak D call TRBD1 (5 bases). Trimming removed 3 bases at V and 6 bases at J, with 18 bases between. The germline V gene has CDR1 DFQATT and CDR2 SNEGSKA (reference sequence). There are 15 residues in the CDR3.

This chain joins TRBV6-5 and TRBJ1-1; no clear D. V dropped 4 bases and J dropped 7 bases, with 13 bases sitting between them. Looked up from germline, CDR1 is MNHEY and CDR2 is SVGAGI. The CDR3 loop spans 13 amino acids. CDR3 nucleotides: TGTGCCAGCAGTTCGACTCCCGCGGGTGAAGCTTTCTTT. It encodes CASSSTPAGEAFF.

This chain's CDR3 is CASRPQTGTAVVSYGYTF. The CDR3 bases are TGTGCCAGCAGACCACAAACCGGGACAGCGGTGGTCTCCTATGGCTACACCTTC. The V gene is TRBV2, the J gene TRBJ1-2; TRBD1 aligns across 7 bases. Germline V gene lookup returns CDR1 SNHLY and CDR2 FYNNEI. V lost 6 bases to trimming and J lost 4 bases; unmatched junction nucleotides: 20. This CDR3 is 18 amino acids long.

This clonotype has just one count. The chain is built from TRBV6-1 and TRBJ2-2, with 8 bases identical to TRBD2. This CDR3 is built from 15 residues. The germline V gene encodes CDR1 MNHNS and CDR2 SASEGT. V lost 6 bases and J lost 6; bases outside the gene matches: 9. The CDR3 is CASRESGRFSGELFF. In nucleotides, the CDR3 is TGTGCCAGCAGGGAGAGCGGGAGATTCTCCGGGGAGCTGTTTTTT.

The chain is built from TRBV4-1 and TRBJ2-3; 13 positions match TRBD2. V shed 5 bases and J 0 bases; nucleotides not matched to a gene: 5. Germline V CDR1 and CDR2: MGHRA, YSYEKL. This CDR3 region has 17 residues. CDR3: CASSKRGLAGSTDTQYF. In DNA, the CDR3 is TGCGCCAGCAGCAAGCGGGGACTAGCGGGAAGCACAGATACGCAGTATTTT.

This clonotype came up a few times. The chain links TRBV7-6 to TRBJ2-5, with TRBD2 as a possible D gene (5 bases). In germline, CDR1 is SGHVS, CDR2 FNYEAQ. The CDR3 has 13 amino acids. Trimming stripped 5 bases from V and 4 bases from J, with 11 bases between. The CDR3 loop reads CASSPRRGETQYF. The CDR3 nucleotides are TGTGCCAGCAGCCCACGCCGGGGAGAGACCCAGTACTTC. The full variable domain, in which reference TRBV7-6 and TRBJ2-5 provide the parts outside the CDR3, is GAGVSQSPRYKVTKRGQDVALRCDPISGHVSLYWYRQALGQGPEFLTYFNYEAQQDKSGLPNDRFSAERPEGSISTLTIQRTEQRDSAMYRCASSPRRGETQYFGPGTRLLVL.

The chain employs TRBV11-3 and TRBJ2-3; 7 nucleotides match TRBD2. V trimming: 0 bases; J trimming: 0 bases; junction bases outside the gene matches: 0. The CDR3 runs 15 residues. Germline assignment: CDR1 SGHNT and CDR2 YENEEA. The CDR3 here is CASSLEGGSTDTQYF. The CDR3 DNA is TGTGCCAGCAGCTTAGAGGGAGGGAGCACAGATACGCAGTATTTT.

The chain joins TRBV29-1 to TRBJ2-3; 13 bases align to TRBD2. This CDR3 spans 13 amino acids. The V segment lost 8 bases and the J segment 6 bases; nucleotides outside the gene matches: 5. Germline-derived CDR1 and CDR2 are SQVTM and ANQGSEA. The CDR3 DNA reads TGCAGCACTCGGACTAGCGGGAGTGATACGCAGTATTTT. Translating gives CSTRTSGSDTQYF.

In its sample, this clonotype is large. The gene calls are TRBV11-2 and TRBJ2-7; D may match TRBD1 or TRBD2 (5 bases each). This CDR3 comprises 18 residues. V was cut by 2 bases and J by 0 bases, with 20 bases left in between. CDR1 is SGHAT, CDR2 FQNNGV, per germline. This chain's CDR3 is CASSLKGTGSIASYEQYF. In DNA, the CDR3 is TGTGCCAGCAGCTTAAAAGGGACCGGATCAATTGCCTCCTACGAGCAGTACTTC.

The chain employs TRBV6-1 and TRBJ1-3, with a weak D call TRBD1 (6 bases). Trimming took 6 bases from V and 1 from J, leaving 13 bases between them. Per germline, CDR1 MNHNS and CDR2 SASEGT. This CDR3 has 15 amino acids. The CDR3 DNA sequence: TGTGCCAGCAGCCGAGAAGGGGGATCTGGAAACACCATATATTTT. Protein product: CASSREGGSGNTIYF.

The genes are TRBV28 and TRBJ2-3; D is perhaps TRBD1 or TRBD2 (5 bases each). Per the germline V gene, CDR1 is MDHEN and CDR2 is SYDVKM. V was cut by 8 bases and J by 5 bases, with 14 bases left in between. This CDR3 is built from 13 residues. The DNA for the CDR3 is TGTGCCAGCGGGCGGGCAGGGTTAGATACGCAGTATTTT. Protein: CASGRAGLDTQYF.

V usage is TRBV19 and J usage is TRBJ1-5; 8 bases fit TRBD1. This CDR3 is built from 14 residues. Trimming took 7 bases from V and 6 from J; bases not matched to a gene: 8. Germline CDR1 reads LNHDA; CDR2 reads SQIVND (reference sequence). This CDR3 reads CASTFTGGAQPQHF. Written as DNA, the CDR3 is TGTGCCAGTACTTTCACAGGGGGAGCTCAGCCCCAGCATTTT. The variable domain in full, completed from reference TRBV19 and TRBJ1-5, reads DGGITQSPKYLFRKEGQNVTLSCEQNLNHDAMYWYRQDPGQGLRLIYYSQIVNDFQKGDIAEGYSVSREKKESFPLTVTSAQKNPTAFYLCASTFTGGAQPQHFGDGTRLSIL.

This clonotype occurred a few times. The CDR3 is CASSEGSEWETQYF. The DNA for the CDR3 is TGTGCCAGCAGTGAAGGGTCAGAGTGGGAGACCCAGTACTTC. V usage is TRBV2 and J usage is TRBJ2-5; D gene ambiguous. The CDR3 is made up of 14 amino acids. Germline-derived CDR1 and CDR2 are SNHLY and FYNNEI. V was pared by 1 base and J by 5 bases, with 11 bases between.

V and J are TRBV5-1 and TRBJ2-7; maybe TRBD1 (5 bases). The CDR3 loop spans 15 amino acids. V was cut by 4 bases and J by 2 bases, with 16 bases left in between. Germline-derived CDR1 and CDR2 are SGHRS and YFSETQ. CDR3 sequence (DNA): TGCGCCAGCAGCCTCCGCAGGGATATCGCCTACGAGCAGTACTTC. Translated, it gives CASSLRRDIAYEQYF.

This clonotype was recorded a few times. The genes are TRBV27 and TRBJ1-6; D unclear. Germline CDR1 is MNHEY and CDR2 is SMNVEV (reference sequence). The CDR3 runs to 13 residues. V dropped 4 bases and J dropped 7 bases, with 8 bases sitting between them. CDR3 coding DNA: TGTGCCAGCAGTTGGCAGATGAATTCACCCCTCCACTTT. Encoded protein: CASSWQMNSPLHF.

The chain employs TRBV29-1 and TRBJ2-5; TRBD2 aligns across 11 bases. Germline trimming cut 7 bases from V and 0 bases from J; bases unmatched to any gene: 7. This CDR3 contains 15 residues. The germline CDR1 and CDR2 sequences are SQVTM and ANQGSEA. CDR3 in DNA: TGCAGCGCCGGTGGGACTAGCGGCTACCAAGAGACCCAGTACTTC. It encodes CSAGGTSGYQETQYF.

The chain links TRBV7-2 to TRBJ2-5, with no clear D. This CDR3 is 14 amino acids long. CDR1 and CDR2 from the germline V gene are SGHTA and FQGNSA. Deletions cut 2 bases from V and 4 bases from J, with 11 bases between. CDR3 amino acids: CASSLKGRRETQYF. CDR3 nucleotides: TGTGCCAGCAGCTTAAAGGGCCGGCGAGAGACCCAGTACTTC. The entire variable domain, with the rest obtained from reference TRBV7-2 and TRBJ2-5, is as follows: GAGVSQSPSNKVTEKGKDVELRCDPISGHTALYWYRQSLGQGLEFLIYFQGNSAPDKSGLPSDRFSAERTGGSVSTLTIQRTQQEDSAVYLCASSLKGRRETQYFGPGTRLLVL.

The rearrangement uses TRBV6-2 or TRBV6-3 and TRBJ1-1, with D perhaps TRBD1 (5 bases). The V end lost 5 bases, the J end lost 4 bases, and 20 bases lay between the germline ends. Germline CDR1 MNHEY, CDR2 SVGEGT. There are 16 residues in the CDR3. The CDR3 loop reads CASSPFVTLGRTEAFF. CDR3 sequence (DNA): TGTGCCAGCAGTCCCTTCGTCACCCTGGGGCGCACTGAAGCTTTCTTT.

V usage is TRBV7-9 and J usage is TRBJ2-1; possibly TRBD2 for D (7 bases). The CDR3 runs 16 residues. CDR1 and CDR2 (germline): SEHNR, FQNEAQ (reference sequence). V lost 5 bases, J lost 3 bases, and 17 bases lay in between. CDR3 residues: CASSAPRGGSYNEQFF. The CDR3 DNA follows: TGTGCCAGCAGCGCCCCCAGGGGAGGGAGCTACAATGAGCAGTTCTTC. Together with reference TRBV7-9 and TRBJ2-1, the CDR3 gives the full variable domain: DTGVSQNPRHKITKRGQNVTFRCDPISEHNRLYWYRQTLGQGPEFLTYFQNEAQLEKSRLLSDRFSAERPKGSFSTLEIQRTEQGDSAMYLCASSAPRGGSYNEQFFGPGTRLTVL.

This sequence joins TRBV20-1 and TRBJ2-7; 8 nucleotides agree with TRBD2. J lost 5 bases, V lost 5 bases, and 11 bases had no gene match. There are 14 residues in the CDR3. Germline CDR1 and CDR2: DFQATT and SNEGSKA (reference sequence). The CDR3 sequence is CSALGGTSFHEQYF. CDR3 bases: TGCAGTGCTTTAGGAGGGACTAGTTTTCACGAGCAGTACTTC.